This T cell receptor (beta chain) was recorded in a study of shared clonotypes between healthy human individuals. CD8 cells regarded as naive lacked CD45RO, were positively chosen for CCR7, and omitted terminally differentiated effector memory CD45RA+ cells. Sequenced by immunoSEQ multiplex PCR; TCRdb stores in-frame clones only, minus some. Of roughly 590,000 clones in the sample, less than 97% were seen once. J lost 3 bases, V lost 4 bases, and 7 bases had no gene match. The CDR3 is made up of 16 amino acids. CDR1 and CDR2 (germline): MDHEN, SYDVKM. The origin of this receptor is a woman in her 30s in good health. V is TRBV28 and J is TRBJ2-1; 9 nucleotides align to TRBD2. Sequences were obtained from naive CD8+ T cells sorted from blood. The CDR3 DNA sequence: TGTGCCAGCAGTTCCCAGCGGGAGGAAATCTACAATGAGCAGTTCTTC. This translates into CASSSQREEIYNEQFF. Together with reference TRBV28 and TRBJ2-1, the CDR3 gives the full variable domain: DVKVTQSSRYLVKRTGEKVFLECVQDMDHENMFWYRQDPGLGLRLIYFSYDVKMKEKGDIPEGYSVSREKKERFSLILESASTNQTSMYLCASSSQREEIYNEQFFGPGTRLTVL.